The 7 T cell receptor beta chains below come from one sample, sequenced in a study of blood T cell repertoires in COVID-19. Method: immunoSEQ multiplex PCR; TCRdb's copy keeps in-frame clones and lacks some. This table holds roughly 150,000 clones, 70% to 85% found once. Specimen: PBMCs or T cells enriched from blood (not recorded which). The receptor source for this set is a woman in her 70s in a cohort exposed to, infected with or recovered from COVID-19 (not recorded which).

This clone was recorded once. The rearrangement links TRBV11-3 to TRBJ2-7; D possibly corresponds to TRBD1 (7 bases). Germline loops: CDR1 SGHNT, CDR2 YENEEA. Trimming cost V 1 base and J 9 bases, with 25 bases left between them. The CDR3 spans 17 residues. The CDR3 region is CASSLVGQGGPTSVQYF. The DNA of the CDR3 is TGTGCCAGCAGCTTAGTGGGTCAGGGGGGCCCAACATCGGTGCAGTACTTC.

This sequence joins TRBV7-8 and TRBJ1-1, with D uncertain. Germline loops: CDR1 SGHVS, CDR2 FQNEAQ. Trimming pared 3 bases from V and 4 bases from J, leaving 12 bases between. This CDR3 comprises 14 residues. The CDR3 bases are TGTGCCAGCAGCTTCGGTATGTGGTTCACTGAAGCTTTCTTT. Translating gives CASSFGMWFTEAFF.

The V call is TRBV19, the J call TRBJ2-3; D call uncertain. Trimming took off 4 bases at V and 0 bases at J, with 11 bases between the two ends. Germline values: CDR1 LNHDA, CDR2 SQIVND (reference sequence). The CDR3 runs to 15 residues. CDR3 residues: CASSKNTLSTDTQYF. The CDR3, as DNA: TGTGCCAGTAGTAAAAACACCCTGAGCACAGATACGCAGTATTTT.

The genes are TRBV5-1 and TRBJ2-1; TRBD2 matches at 12 bases. CDR3 length: 16 residues. Germline CDR1 is SGHRS and CDR2 is YFSETQ. Trimming cost V 4 bases and J 7 bases; bases outside gene matches: 9. CDR3 region: CASSLQGLAGRNEQFF. CDR3 sequence (DNA): TGCGCCAGCAGCCTACAGGGACTAGCGGGCCGGAATGAGCAGTTCTTC.

This clone has only one observation. The J gene is TRBJ1-6, the V gene TRBV7-2; D remains ambiguous. Germline CDR1 reads SGHTA; CDR2 reads FQGNSA. The ends were cut back, 5 bases at V and 10 bases at J, with 15 bases in the middle. CDR3 length: 14 residues. CDR3 DNA: TGTGCCAGCAGCCACACCGGCGGGCCATCACCCCTCCACTTT. Protein product: CASSHTGGPSPLHF.

J is TRBJ2-3 and V is TRBV7-2; D is ambiguous. V lost 3 bases and J lost 2, with 6 bases in between. The CDR3 consists of 13 residues. Germline CDR1 and CDR2: SGHTA and FQGNSA. In DNA, the CDR3 is TGTGCCAGCAGCTTGAGGAACACAGATACGCAGTATTTT. It is translated as CASSLRNTDTQYF.

The chain has TRBV30 and TRBJ1-2; TRBD1 might be the D (5 bases). From germline, CDR1 is GTSNPN and CDR2 SVGIG (reference sequence). This CDR3 has 13 residues. V was shortened by 3 bases and J by 2 bases, with 10 bases between the two germline ends. Written as DNA, the CDR3 is TGTGCCTGGAGCCCAACAGGAAACTATGGCTACACCTTC. Its protein product is CAWSPTGNYGYTF.